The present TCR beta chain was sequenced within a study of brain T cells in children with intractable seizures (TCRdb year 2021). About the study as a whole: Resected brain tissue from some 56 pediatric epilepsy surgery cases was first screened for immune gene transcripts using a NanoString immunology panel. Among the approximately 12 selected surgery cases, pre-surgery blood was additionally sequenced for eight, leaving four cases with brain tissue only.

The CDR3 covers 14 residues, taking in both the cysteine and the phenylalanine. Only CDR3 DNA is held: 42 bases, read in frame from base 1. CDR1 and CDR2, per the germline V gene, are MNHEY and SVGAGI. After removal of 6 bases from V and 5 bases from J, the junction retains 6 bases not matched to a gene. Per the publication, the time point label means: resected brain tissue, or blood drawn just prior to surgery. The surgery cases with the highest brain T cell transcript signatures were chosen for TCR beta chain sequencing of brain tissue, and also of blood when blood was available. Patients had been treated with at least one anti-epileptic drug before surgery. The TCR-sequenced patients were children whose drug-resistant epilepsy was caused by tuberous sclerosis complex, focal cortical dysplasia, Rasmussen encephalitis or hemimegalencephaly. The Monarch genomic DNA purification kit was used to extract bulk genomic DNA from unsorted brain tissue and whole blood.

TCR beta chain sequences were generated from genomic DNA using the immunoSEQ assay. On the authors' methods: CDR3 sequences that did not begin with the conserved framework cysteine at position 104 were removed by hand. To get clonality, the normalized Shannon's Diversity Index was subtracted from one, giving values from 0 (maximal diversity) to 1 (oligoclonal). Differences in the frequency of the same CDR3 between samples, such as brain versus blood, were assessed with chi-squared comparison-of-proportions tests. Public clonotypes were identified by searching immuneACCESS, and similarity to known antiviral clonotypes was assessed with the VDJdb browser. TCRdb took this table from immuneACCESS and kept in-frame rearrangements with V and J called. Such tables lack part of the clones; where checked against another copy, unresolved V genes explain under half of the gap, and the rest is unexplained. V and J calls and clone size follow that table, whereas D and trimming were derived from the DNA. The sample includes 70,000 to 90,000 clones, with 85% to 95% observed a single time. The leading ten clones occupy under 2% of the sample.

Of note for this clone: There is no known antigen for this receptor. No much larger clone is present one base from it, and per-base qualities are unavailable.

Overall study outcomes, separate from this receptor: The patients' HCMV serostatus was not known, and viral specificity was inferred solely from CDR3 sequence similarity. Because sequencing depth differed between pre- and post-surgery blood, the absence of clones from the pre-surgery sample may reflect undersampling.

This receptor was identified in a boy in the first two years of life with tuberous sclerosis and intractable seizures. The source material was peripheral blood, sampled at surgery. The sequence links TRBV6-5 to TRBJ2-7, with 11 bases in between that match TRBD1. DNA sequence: TGTGCCAGCAGCGCCGGGACAGGGGGGGACGAGCAGTACTTC. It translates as CASSAGTGGDEQYF.